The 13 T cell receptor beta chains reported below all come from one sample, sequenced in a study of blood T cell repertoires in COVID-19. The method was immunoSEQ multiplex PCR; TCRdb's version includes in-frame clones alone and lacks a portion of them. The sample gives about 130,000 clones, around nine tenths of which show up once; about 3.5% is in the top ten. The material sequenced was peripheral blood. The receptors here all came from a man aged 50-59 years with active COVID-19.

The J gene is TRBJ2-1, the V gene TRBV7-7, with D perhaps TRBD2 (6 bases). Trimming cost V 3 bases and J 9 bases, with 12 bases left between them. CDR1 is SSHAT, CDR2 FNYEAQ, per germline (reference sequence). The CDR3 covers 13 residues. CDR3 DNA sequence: TGTGCCAGCAGCTTGGAGACTAGGCTTGAGCAGTTCTTC. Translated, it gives CASSLETRLEQFF.

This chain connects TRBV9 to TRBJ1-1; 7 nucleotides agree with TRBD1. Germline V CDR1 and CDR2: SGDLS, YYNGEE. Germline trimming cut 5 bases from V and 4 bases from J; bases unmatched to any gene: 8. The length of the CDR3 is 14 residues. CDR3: CASSGDSGITEAFF. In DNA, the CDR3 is TGTGCCAGCAGTGGGGACAGCGGTATCACTGAAGCTTTCTTT.

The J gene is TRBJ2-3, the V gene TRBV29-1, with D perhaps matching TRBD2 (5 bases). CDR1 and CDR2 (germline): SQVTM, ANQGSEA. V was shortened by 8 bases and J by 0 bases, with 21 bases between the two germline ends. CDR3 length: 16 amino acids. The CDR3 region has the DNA TGCAGCACGAGGAGGTCCCAAACTCATAGCACAGATACGCAGTATTTT. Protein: CSTRRSQTHSTDTQYF.

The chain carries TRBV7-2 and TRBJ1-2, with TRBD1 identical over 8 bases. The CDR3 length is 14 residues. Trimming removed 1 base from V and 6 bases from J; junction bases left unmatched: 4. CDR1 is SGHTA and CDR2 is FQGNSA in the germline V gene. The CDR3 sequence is CASSLVGQGNGYTF. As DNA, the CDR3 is TGTGCCAGCAGCTTAGTAGGACAGGGAAATGGCTACACCTTC.

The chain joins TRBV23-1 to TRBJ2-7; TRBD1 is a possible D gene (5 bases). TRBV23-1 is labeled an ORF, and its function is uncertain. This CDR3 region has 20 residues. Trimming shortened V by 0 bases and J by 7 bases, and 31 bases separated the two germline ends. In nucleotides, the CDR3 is TGCGCCAGCAGTCAATCTTTTACCCATCCCCGACAGATCGTTTTTATTGAGCAGTACTTC. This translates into CASSQSFTHPRQIVFIEQYF.

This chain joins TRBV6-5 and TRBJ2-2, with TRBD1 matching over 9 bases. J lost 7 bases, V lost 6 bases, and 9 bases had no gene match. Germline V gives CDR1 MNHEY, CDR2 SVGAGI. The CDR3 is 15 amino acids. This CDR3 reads CASRPGQGLIGELFF. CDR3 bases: TGTGCCAGCAGACCGGGACAGGGATTGATCGGGGAGCTGTTTTTT.

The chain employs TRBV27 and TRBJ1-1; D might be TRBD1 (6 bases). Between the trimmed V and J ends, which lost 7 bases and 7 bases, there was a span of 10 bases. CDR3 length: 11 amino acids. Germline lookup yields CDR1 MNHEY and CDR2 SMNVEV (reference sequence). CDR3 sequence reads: CASKGVGEAFF. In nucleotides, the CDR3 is TGTGCCAGCAAGGGGGTTGGTGAAGCTTTCTTT.

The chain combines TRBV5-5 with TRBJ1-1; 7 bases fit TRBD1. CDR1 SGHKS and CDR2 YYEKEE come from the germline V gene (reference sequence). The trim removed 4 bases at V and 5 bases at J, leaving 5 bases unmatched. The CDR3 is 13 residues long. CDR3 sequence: CASSEIRGTEAFF. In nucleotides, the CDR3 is TGTGCCAGCAGCGAAATCAGGGGGACTGAAGCTTTCTTT.

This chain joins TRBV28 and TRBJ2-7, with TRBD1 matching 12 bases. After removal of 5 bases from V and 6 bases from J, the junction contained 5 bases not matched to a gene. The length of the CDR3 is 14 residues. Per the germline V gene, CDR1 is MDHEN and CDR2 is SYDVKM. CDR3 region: CASSTGTGGPEQYV. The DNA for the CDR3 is TGTGCCAGCAGTACCGGGACAGGGGGCCCCGAGCAGTACGTC.

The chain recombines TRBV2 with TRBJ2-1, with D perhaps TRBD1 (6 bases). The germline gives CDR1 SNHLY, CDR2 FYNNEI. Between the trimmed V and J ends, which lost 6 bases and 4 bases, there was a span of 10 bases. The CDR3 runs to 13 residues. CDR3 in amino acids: CASRNRDYNEQFF. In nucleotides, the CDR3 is TGTGCCAGCAGGAACAGGGATTACAATGAGCAGTTCTTC.

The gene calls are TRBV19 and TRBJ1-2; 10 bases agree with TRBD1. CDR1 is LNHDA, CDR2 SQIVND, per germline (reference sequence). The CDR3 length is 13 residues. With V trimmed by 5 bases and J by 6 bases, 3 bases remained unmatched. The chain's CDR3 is CASSYGTGDGYTF. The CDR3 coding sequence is TGTGCCAGTAGTTACGGGACAGGGGATGGCTACACCTTC. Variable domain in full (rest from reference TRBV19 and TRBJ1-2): DGGITQSPKYLFRKEGQNVTLSCEQNLNHDAMYWYRQDPGQGLRLIYYSQIVNDFQKGDIAEGYSVSREKKESFPLTVTSAQKNPTAFYLCASSYGTGDGYTFGSGTRLTVV.

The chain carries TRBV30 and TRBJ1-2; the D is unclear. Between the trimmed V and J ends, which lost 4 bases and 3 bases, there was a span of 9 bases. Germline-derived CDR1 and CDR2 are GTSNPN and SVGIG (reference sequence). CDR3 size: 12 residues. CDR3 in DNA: TGTGCCTGGACAGCTGGAGACTATGGCTACACCTTC. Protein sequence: CAWTAGDYGYTF.

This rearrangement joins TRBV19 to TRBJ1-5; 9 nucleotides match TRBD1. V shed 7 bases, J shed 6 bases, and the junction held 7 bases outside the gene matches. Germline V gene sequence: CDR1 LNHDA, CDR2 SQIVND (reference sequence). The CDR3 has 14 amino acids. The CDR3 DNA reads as TGTGCCAGTATGAACAGGGGGCCAGTTCAGCCCCAGCATTTT. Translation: CASMNRGPVQPQHF.